This T cell receptor (beta chain) derives from a study of OX40 agonist ivuxolimab in advanced cancers. At the level of the whole study: Ivuxolimab was an agonistic, fully human IgG2 monoclonal antibody directed against OX40 (CD134), a costimulatory receptor. Three dose-escalation patients achieved partial responses, one with hepatocellular carcinoma and two with cutaneous melanoma. Of the approximately 50 patients in dose escalation, about 20 had hepatocellular carcinoma, around 15 had melanoma, 9 had renal cell carcinoma and 9 had head and neck cancer. The purpose of peripheral TCRbeta sequencing was to test whether ivuxolimab changed TCR sequence diversity and led to clonal T-cell expansion. Patients were allowed to have had prior anti-PD-1, anti-PD-L1 or anti-CTLA-4 therapy, and approximately 37% of the dose-escalation patients had been treated with checkpoint inhibitors. In the dose-escalation cohort, around four fifths of patients were male, and the mean age was around 65 years with a range of 23 to 79. The monotherapy dose-escalation portion (N of about 57 patients) of the phase I ivuxolimab trial is reported in the paper. Intravenous ivuxolimab was administered to patients every 2 weeks at six dose levels: 0.01, 0.1, 0.3, 1.5, 3 and 10 mg/kg. Study-level results and caveats: In the 0.1-3.0 mg/kg groups, partial responders were among the patients with the lowest normalized peripheral clonal expansion, particularly in CD8+ T cells. Antigen specificity was not determined for the clonally expanded peripheral T cells. Low levels of normalized T-cell clonal expansion were also seen in some nonresponding patients. Clonal expansion of both CD4+ and CD8+ blood T cells was observed from baseline to week 6 at doses 0.1 to 3.0 mg/kg. After ivuxolimab, CD8+ T cells had more expanded clones than CD4+ T cells on average.

Turning to this clone: Which antigen it targets is not known. One base away there is no much larger clone; base qualities are not given.

Patients with a history of autoimmune disease or receiving systemic immunosuppression were excluded from the trial. Peripheral blood for TCR sequencing was drawn from every dose cohort at baseline, at cycle 4 day 1 and at cycle 7 day 1. Samples came from an open-label, multicenter, first-in-human phase I dose-escalation trial of ivuxolimab. Adults with locally advanced or metastatic head and neck squamous cell, hepatocellular, melanoma or renal cell carcinoma were enrolled in the trial. CD4+ and CD8+ T cells were sorted separately from peripheral blood before TCR sequencing. Between the V and J ends, shortened by 0 bases and 5 bases respectively, the junction contains 10 bases. The CDR3, cysteine through phenylalanine, is 14 amino acids long. The only DNA kept is the CDR3, 42 bases in frame from the first base. CDR1 MNHEY and CDR2 SMNVEV are derived from the germline V gene (reference sequence). Genomic DNA was isolated from the sorted cells so that the TCRbeta CDR3 region could be sequenced. The immunoSEQ Assay was used to sequence the TCRbeta CDR3 regions. TCRdb took over this immuneACCESS table, retaining in-frame rearrangements with V and J assigned. Such tables are incomplete; in checked studies, under half of the missing clones stem from an unresolved V gene, and the remainder is unexplained. This sample lists under 100,000 clones; over 70% were detected once. Of the sample, approximately 4.5% is held by the ten largest clones.

This sample comprised CD4+ or CD8+ T cells sorted from blood, obtained in a trial of the OX40 agonist ivuxolimab. The rearranged segments are TRBV27 and TRBJ2-5; 5 matching bases give a weak D call of TRBD2. The TCR was taken from an adult with an advanced solid tumor such as melanoma, head and neck, liver or kidney cancer. The CDR3 is CASSLSSVRETQYF. The nucleotides are TGTGCCAGCAGTTTATCTAGCGTCCGGGAGACCCAGTACTTC.